The present entry profiles one TCR beta chain with its context. Antigen: not known. The read is 3 residues too short to cover the CDR3 end, so that end is filled in from the germline J gene. This specimen belongs to a study of T cells in women clearing cervical HPV infection. TCRdb keeps only in-frame clones here, not all; method: immunoSEQ multiplex PCR. This table lists tens of thousands of clones. Germline V lookup: CDR1 LNHDA, CDR2 SQIVND (reference sequence). Trimming at V came to 6 bases and at J to 1 base, leaving 13 bases not matched to a gene. This CDR3 is built from 17 residues. Prevalent HPV16 infections were excluded; only incident single HPV16 infections included. General observations from the study: CIN3+ cases had significantly higher TCR repertoire richness than controls, but evenness did not differ. Controls had more TRBV6-7 (about 0.16%) than cases (roughly 0.11%).

The chain carries TRBV19 and TRBJ1-1; 8 bases are a match to TRBD1. The TCR originated in a woman between 18 and 70 years old with a cervical HPV16 infection that either progressed to CIN3+ or cleared (not recorded which). The sequencing sample was made of blood buffy coat. The CDR3 DNA, read in part, is TGTGCCAGTAGCCCCCACGGCAGGGGGCTCGAGAACACTGAA. Amino acid sequence: CASSPHGRGLENTE. The whole CDR3 sequence is CASSPHGRGLENTEAFF.